These T cell receptor beta chains were read from a single sample in a study of shared clonotypes between healthy human individuals. This table comes from immunoSEQ multiplex PCR, and its TCRdb copy is limited to in-frame clones, with some not included. This sample carries some 480,000 clones, 79% of them seen once, and the ten largest clones take less than 15%. Sequencing was done on a sample of PBMCs. Source of these receptors: a middle-aged woman in good health. Some clones in this sample may be carry-over from other donors' samples. The CDR3 runs from the conserved cysteine through the conserved F or W. The D gene is left open where the match is weak. A row's size may be missing; if present it is once, few, many or a size class.

J gene	D gene	clone size	V gene	CDR3 DNA	CDR3 protein
TRBJ1-4	-	-	TRBV6-5	TGTGCCAGCAGTTACGACGCGGGGGGTGAAAAACTGTTTTTT	CASSYDAGGEKLFF
TRBJ2-5	-	-	TRBV20-1	TGCAGTGCTAGGGCTTGGGAGACCCAGTACTTC	CSARAWETQYF
TRBJ1-1	-	-	TRBV7-6	TGTGCCAGCAGCTTTGTAATCTCAGTGAACACTGAAGCTTTCTTT	CASSFVISVNTEAFF
TRBJ2-7	TRBD1	few	TRBV28	TGTGCCAGCAGTACCCCGGGACAGCCCTACGAGCAGTACTTC	CASSTPGQPYEQYF
TRBJ2-1	TRBD1	-	TRBV5-6	TGTGCCAGCAGTCACGACAGGGACAATGAGCAGTTCTTC	CASSHDRDNEQFF
TRBJ2-1	-	-	TRBV4-3	TGCGCCAGCAGCCAACAGTCAGGGGCCTACAATGAGCAGTTCTTC	CASSQQSGAYNEQFF
TRBJ2-3	TRBD2	-	TRBV7-8	TGTGCCAGCAGCTTCGGCGGGAGGGGCACAGATACGCAGTATTTT	CASSFGGRGTDTQYF
TRBJ2-1	-	-	TRBV6-1	TGTGCCAGCAACGGACTCGAGCAGTTCTTC	CASNGLEQFF
TRBJ2-1	-	many	TRBV5-4	TGTGCCAGCAGCTCCGGAACCATCCGGGATGAGCAGTTCTTC	CASSSGTIRDEQFF
TRBJ1-5	-	-	TRBV5-6	TGTGCCAGCAGCTTGTACGGGGAGAGGAGTAGCAATCAGCCCCAGCATTTT	CASSLYGERSSNQPQHF
TRBJ2-7	TRBD1	-	TRBV11-1	TGTGCCAGCAGCTTAGGACAGGGGCCGCGGCACGAGCAGTACTTC	CASSLGQGPRHEQYF
TRBJ2-1	-	-	TRBV11-2	TGTGCCAGCAGCTTAAGAGCCCTACATAATTACAATGAGCAGTTCTTC	CASSLRALHNYNEQFF
TRBJ2-2	TRBD2	-	TRBV6-6	TGTGCCAGCAGGGGAGGGCACACCGGGGAGCTGTTTTTT	CASRGGHTGELFF
TRBJ2-2	TRBD1	-	TRBV5-5	TGTGCCAGCAGCTTGGGGGACAGAGTCGTGACCGGGGAGCTGTTTTTT	CASSLGDRVVTGELFF
TRBJ1-2	-	few	TRBV18	TGTGCCAGCTCAACAGGGTTAGATGCCTACACCTTC	CASSTGLDAYTF
TRBJ2-4	TRBD1	-	TRBV5-7	TGTGCCAGCAGCACCAGGGACAGGGTGAAAAACATTCAGTACTTC	CASSTRDRVKNIQYF
TRBJ1-5	TRBD1	-	TRBV10-3	TGTGCCATCAGTGCAGGGGGGGATCAGCCCCAGCATTTT	CAISAGGDQPQHF
TRBJ1-5	-	-	TRBV4-2	TGTGCCAGCAGCCGGCGGGGGGAGTACAATCAGCCCCAGCATTTT	CASSRRGEYNQPQHF
TRBJ1-4	-	-	TRBV7-9	TGTGCCAGCAGCTTTAGGGACGGTAATGAAAAACTGTTTTTT	CASSFRDGNEKLFF
TRBJ2-1	-	-	TRBV7-3	TGTGCCAGCAGCCAAATGACGGGAGCCCTCTACAATGAGCAGTTCTTC	CASSQMTGALYNEQFF
TRBJ1-2	-	few	TRBV27	TGTGCCAGCAGTCCCGGGACTTACTATGGCTACACCTTC	CASSPGTYYGYTF
TRBJ1-1	-	-	TRBV6-6	TGTGCCAGCAGTTCTCCAGGGGTTCCTGAAGCTTTCTTT	CASSSPGVPEAFF
TRBJ2-1	-	-	TRBV11-2	TGTGCCAGCACCAGAGACGGAAGCTCCTACAATGAGCAGTTCTTC	CASTRDGSSYNEQFF
TRBJ1-2	-	-	TRBV5-6	TGTGCCAGCAGCTTCCCGGCTCATCCAGGCTACACCTTC	CASSFPAHPGYTF
TRBJ2-1	TRBD2	-	TRBV30	TGTGCCTGGAGTCTCGGACTAGCGGGAGACTATGGGAATGAGCAGTTCTTC	CAWSLGLAGDYGNEQFF
TRBJ1-6	-	-	TRBV5-6	TGTGCCAGCAGCTCCTACAGGGCCCACAGCTCCTATAATTCACCCCTCCACTTT	CASSSYRAHSSYNSPLHF
TRBJ1-5	-	-	TRBV5-6	TGTGCCAGCAGCTTGACCCAGCATTTT	CASSLTQHF
TRBJ1-5	-	many	TRBV11-3	TGTGCCAGCAGCTTGCCGAGGGATGGGACCCCAGATTATAGCAATCAGCCCCAGCATTTT	CASSLPRDGTPDYSNQPQHF
TRBJ1-6	-	-	TRBV6-1	TGTGCCAGCAGTGGAGAAGTTAATTCACCCCTCCACTTT	CASSGEVNSPLHF
TRBJ1-4	TRBD1	-	TRBV19	TGTGCCAGTAGGGACAGGGGAGAAAAACTGTTTTTT	CASRDRGEKLFF
TRBJ2-7	TRBD1	-	TRBV27	TGTGCCAGCAGTAGCCGGGACAGGGGGTCCTACGAGCAGTACTTC	CASSSRDRGSYEQYF
TRBJ1-3	-	-	TRBV4-1	TGCGCCAGCAGCCAAGAAGTCGGGACCCTTTACTCTGGAAACACCATATATTTT	CASSQEVGTLYSGNTIYF
TRBJ2-2	-	-	TRBV7-2	TGTGCCAGCAGCTTAGCGGGACACCACACCGGGGAGCTGTTTTTT	CASSLAGHHTGELFF
TRBJ2-1	-	-	TRBV2	TGTGCCAGCAGTGAAGGGTCAGGGCCCAAGGCTTGGAATGAGCAGTTCTTC	CASSEGSGPKAWNEQFF
TRBJ1-1	-	-	TRBV11-2	TGTGCCAGCAGCTTTGACTCCGGGGGTGAAGCTTTCTTT	CASSFDSGGEAFF
TRBJ1-2	-	-	TRBV28	TGTGCCAGCAGTTTAAGGAGGTCACGCCTCGCGAACTATGGCTACACCTTC	CASSLRRSRLANYGYTF
TRBJ1-2	-	-	TRBV5-4	TGTGCCAGCAGCTTGGATGGGGGGGCTGATGGCTACACCTTC	CASSLDGGADGYTF
TRBJ1-1	-	-	TRBV27	TGTGCCAGCAGTTATACTGAAGCTTTCTTT	CASSYTEAFF
TRBJ2-7	-	-	TRBV4-3	TGCGCCAGCAGCCAAGAGGCGGGGACGACCTACGAGCAGTACTTC	CASSQEAGTTYEQYF
TRBJ2-5	TRBD1	-	TRBV27	TGTGCCAGCAGACCGGGACAGGCTCCCCAAGAGACCCAGTACTTC	CASRPGQAPQETQYF
TRBJ2-1	TRBD2	-	TRBV2	TGTGCCAGCAGTGACCTGAAGAACGGGGAGGGTAATGAGCAGTTCTTC	CASSDLKNGEGNEQFF
TRBJ2-1	-	many	TRBV30	TGTGCCTGGAGGAGCTCCTACAATGAGCAGTTCTTC	CAWRSSYNEQFF
TRBJ1-6	-	-	TRBV5-8	TGTGCCAGCAGCTTGGGGCAGGAGAATTCACCCCTCCACTTT	CASSLGQENSPLHF
TRBJ2-5	TRBD2	-	TRBV19	TGTGCCGCGGGGGGACTAGCGGGTCAAGAGACCCAGTACTTC	CAAGGLAGQETQYF
TRBJ1-2	TRBD1	-	TRBV6-5	TGTGCCAGCAGTTCGAGACAGGGTTACCTCTATGGCTACACCTTC	CASSSRQGYLYGYTF
TRBJ1-1	-	few	TRBV10-2	TGCGCCAGCAGTGTGAGCGGCCGTGGGAACACTGAAGCTTTCTTT	CASSVSGRGNTEAFF
TRBJ2-7	-	-	TRBV10-3	TGTGCCATCACCCCAAACAGTGAATCCTACGAGCAGTACTTC	CAITPNSESYEQYF
TRBJ1-2	-	-	TRBV28	TGTGCCACCGAAAGAAGATCTCGGGGCTACACCTTC	CATERRSRGYTF
TRBJ1-5	-	few	TRBV15	TGTGCCACCAGCAGAGGACAGTTCATTAATCAGCCCCAGCATTTT	CATSRGQFINQPQHF
TRBJ2-7	TRBD2	-	TRBV28	TGTGCCAGCGGCACACCCCGGGGGGGTGCCTACGAGCAGTACTTC	CASGTPRGGAYEQYF
TRBJ1-6	-	-	TRBV18	TGTGCCAGCTCACCACCGGTAGGAGGGGCACCCCTCCACTTT	CASSPPVGGAPLHF
TRBJ2-1	-	-	TRBV13	TGTGCCAGTGGGGCGGGACTCTACAATGAGCAGTTCTTC	CASGAGLYNEQFF